Listed here is a single T cell receptor beta chain. A few counts support this clonotype. The target of this receptor is not known. Base qualities are missing; no much larger clone stands one base away. The sample is drawn from a study of T cells after yellow fever vaccination (dated by TCRdb to the late 2010s). Notes on the research overall: The SMART-Seq v4 Ultra Low Input RNA kit was used to prepare libraries from fractions with low cell numbers. Bulk TCR alpha and beta repertoires were sequenced longitudinally to track T-cell clones before and after primary and booster YFV17D yellow fever vaccination. Two healthy male donors, one aged 18 to 29 and one aged 30 to 40 years, made up the cohort. Bulk PBMC replicates and cell subsets were isolated from blood drawn at multiple timepoints before and after both primary and secondary immunization. On the study overall, not on this receptor specifically: Most clones expanded after primary vaccination were re-detected after the booster (about 95% of CD4 and more than 70% of CD8), suggesting broad memory maintenance. A small fraction of clonotypes appeared in both the CD4 and CD8 compartments, likely as a result of convergent recombination. Computational filtering was required because FACS-sorted repertoires could contain abundant contaminating clonotypes from the bulk population. The secondary T-cell response was weaker than the primary response but faster, peaking on day 5 instead of day 15. The study included only a couple of donors, which limits how far the findings can be generalized.

CDR1 MNHNY and CDR2 SVGAGI were looked up in the germline V gene (reference sequence). Trimming takes 7 bases from V and 2 bases from J, and the germline ends sit 8 bases apart. The CDR3 covers 12 residues, taking in both the cysteine and the phenylalanine. Just CDR3 DNA is preserved here, 36 bases in frame from base 1. Explained via the paper, the treatment or condition label denotes: live attenuated yellow fever vaccine strain. A standard Ficoll-Paque protocol was used to isolate PBMCs from peripheral blood. Dynabeads CD4 and CD8 positive selection kits were used to isolate the CD4 and CD8 T-cell fractions. RNA was extracted with TriZol from bulk PBMCs, CD4 and CD8 fractions, and dextramer-positive and dextramer-negative fractions. The sequencing machine was an Illumina NovaSeq 6000. TCR cDNA was made using 5'RACE template switching, a step that added a universal primer site and unique molecular identifiers. cDNA synthesis was primed from both the TCR alpha and TCR beta constant segments. Library amplification used two PCR steps, and the second PCR step added sample barcodes and sequencing adapters. Sequencing of libraries was done on Illumina HiSeq 2500 (2x100 bp) or NovaSeq (2x150 bp). The authors' pipeline ran thus. MIGEC was used to demultiplex reads and collapse the reads into UMI consensus sequences, and MiXCR was used for V(D)J alignment. Vaccine-responding clonotypes were defined with edgeR using replicate PBMC samples, requiring FDR below 0.01 and a log2 fold change above 5 up to day 15. Bulk clonotypes were assigned CD4 or CD8 identity according to which sequenced CD4 or CD8 repertoire held them at higher abundance. TCRdb trimmed the raw reads at Q25, called clones with MiXCR and kept productive beta chains. CDR3 protein duplicates are merged, each entry listing the most common genes and DNA. TCRdb assigned the V and J calls; the authors' analysis was not used. The sample contains around 320,000 distinct CDR3 sequences, 7.5% to 9% of them found a single time. 3% to 3.5% of the sample is in the top ten clones.

This clonotype was sampled from a man between 18 and 35 years old who received the YFV17D yellow fever vaccine. Recombination joined TRBV6-6 with TRBJ1-2, with no D gene named confidently. Here the sequenced sample was CD4+ T cells sorted from PBMCs, taken 5 days after the yellow fever booster vaccination. CDR3 loop: CASKDGNYGYTF. The nucleotide sequence reads as follows: TGTGCCAGCAAGGACGGGAACTATGGCTACACCTTC.